Included here is one TCR beta chain sequence, with context. The target of this receptor is not known. No quality values exist for individual bases; no much larger clone is one base distant. In total, 500 to 700 healthy bone marrow donors made up the cohort. Cohort members were all nominally healthy when sampled, although unrecorded immune exposures were likely present. The donor was CMV seronegative and was included in the group of over 300 seronegative cohort members. Each donor provided a peripheral blood sample, and peripheral blood mononuclear cells were used for TCR beta sequencing. Genomic DNA was extracted from the blood cell samples with the Qiagen DNeasy Blood Extraction Kit. The data were obtained in a study of cytomegalovirus exposure and HLA in healthy donors (dated by TCRdb to about 2017). For context, the study as a whole: An earlier analysis of several hundred of the donors reported about 250 Gb of sequence data and 100 million to 140 million unique TCR beta sequences from 150 million to 200 million T cells. Roughly 320 gigabases of sequencing data and around 85 million unique TCR sequences made up an early release that covered approximately 650 HLA-typed donors. Among the roughly 390 genotyped donors, around 81% belonged to the genetic ancestry cluster associated with self-reported Caucasian donors. The study aimed to test whether cataloging public T cell receptors could reveal signatures of past pathogen exposure. The study profiled the T cell repertoires of 500 to 800 subjects by immunosequencing and related them to cytomegalovirus serostatus. Besides the first cohort of approximately 710 subjects, a separate validation cohort made up of 120 different subjects was used. High-throughput TCR immunosequencing, statistical association of individual TCRs with disease status, and machine learning were combined to predict cytomegalovirus infection status. In a later analysis, previously published TCR beta repertoires from 550 to 700 donors were re-analyzed and high-resolution HLA genotyping was added so that TCR occurrence patterns could be studied. Rather than using new phenotypic data, the later analysis identified candidate immune exposures from TCR beta sequences and from how often those sequences occurred across donors. To decide whether each TCR beta V gene segment behaved as functional or pseudogenic, an earlier analysis of 587 of the donors relied on high-throughput TCR beta sequencing. Donor age, sex, ethnicity and CMV serostatus were collected together with the repertoire data. A later genetic analysis took genome-wide SNP genotypes for 398 of the 666 donors and used that subset as a discovery cohort. Every repertoire in the discovery cohort had been generated on one and the same sequencing platform. Both class I and class II loci were covered by HLA typing, at four-digit resolution. Typing coverage differed by locus: A, B, C, DRB1 and DQB1 were typed in roughly 629-630 donors, DQA1 in about 500, DPA1 in around 600, and DPB1 in just under 490. About five DR-DQ haplotypes were treated as single units for association and clustering because of strong linkage in the cohort. On average, about 240,000 unique TCR beta nucleotide sequences were sequenced per donor among a few hundred genotyped donors of the cohort, with 15% to 20% of those sequences being non-productive. Here is what the overall study found, with its caveats: In vitro tests confirmed that a few of the cytomegalovirus-associated TCR beta chains recognize cytomegalovirus antigens. Assigning TCR associations to individual alleles was difficult when HLA alleles, especially DR and DQ, strongly co-occurred. Roughly 17 rarely observed V segments, including chromosome 9 orphons, were excluded from the earlier analysis of several hundred of the donors because counts were too low. An association between a missense DCLRE1C variant and V-gene and J-gene trimming of TCR beta chains was found in a later genetic analysis and replicated in an independent cohort. Cytomegalovirus status was reported to be diagnosed by the classifier with high specificity and sensitivity in both the original and validation cohorts. According to a later genetic analysis, donors in an Asian-associated ancestry cluster had fewer N-insertions in productive TCRs than the roughly 700-donor mean. Immune exposure information for the cohort was limited to CMV serostatus. Specific HLA alleles were associated with over 15,000 TCR beta sequences at a false discovery rate of 0.05 in a later analysis. Linkage disequilibrium might explain the correlated functional status among segregating V segments, but an unknown experimental factor could not be ruled out. In a later analysis, most CMV-associated TCR beta chains were found to appear HLA-restricted, with HLA associations seemingly driven largely by CMV exposure. Most TCR sequences were seen in very few donors, while some public TCRs were found in many individuals. In a later analysis, HLA-associated TCR beta chains showed more clonal expansion and lower generation probabilities than non-associated chains that were equally common. The authors suggested that the approach could potentially be extended to other disease states and immunological phenotypes. Several of the top co-occurrence clusters appeared to be linked to parvovirus B19, influenza, CMV and Epstein-Barr virus, according to a later analysis. Because the 87-base-pair reads could not distinguish some IMGT-functional V segments, including TRBV6-2 and TRBV6-3, those segments were excluded. In an earlier analysis of about 600 of the donors, most TCR beta V segments appeared in productive rearrangements about 87% or about 30% of the time, broadly matching IMGT annotations. In a later analysis, TCR association rates were found to vary across HLA loci, with the most associated TCRs seen for DRB1 alleles and the fewest for HLA-C alleles. In this cohort, only TCR beta chains were sequenced, and detectable features were limited by the absence of alpha or paired-chain data. A further reported finding was that TCR beta sequences accurately predicted the HLA-A and HLA-B alleles for most subjects in the first cohort. Sequencing depth was assumed to be roughly uniform across donors in the presence/absence analyses, though that assumption may not hold. HLA typing was unavailable for some donors at each locus, so association tests used only the typed subset. A total of 164 TCR beta chains were listed by the study as associated with cytomegalovirus. A cluster of highly shared sequence variants was judged likely to be a technical artifact of the sequencing pipeline.

The germline V gene yields SGHRS for CDR1 and YFSETQ for CDR2. From the cysteine through the phenylalanine, the CDR3 covers 15 amino acids. CDR3 DNA only is kept here, 45 bases in frame from base 1. V drops 3 bases and J drops 5 bases, leaving 18 bases in between. The library was prepared using the immunoSEQ multiplex PCR assay. The multiplex PCR relied on a mix of 60 forward primers for TCR Vbeta segments and 13 reverse primers for TCR Jbeta segments. Amplification of the CDR3 region of rearranged TCR beta genes was performed with a multiplex PCR assay on genomic DNA. On the Illumina HiSeq System, the amplified TCR beta libraries were sequenced as 87-base-pair reads. As for the original processing: A later analysis tallied 75 million to 95 million unique TCR beta chains across the 700 or so repertoires, and about 10 million of those chains were shared by two or more donors. Raw reads were error-corrected and collapsed into unique sequences with a nearest-neighbor algorithm that merged closely related sequences to remove PCR and sequencing errors. To assign V, D and J gene segments, CDR3 sequences were aligned to IMGT reference sequences. For a sequence to be retained, a match of at least six nucleotides to both a V gene segment and a J gene segment was required. A rearrangement counted as productive if the CDR3 had no stop codons and remained in frame with V and J, and every other rearrangement counted as non-productive. Following IMGT convention, CDR3 was defined as the stretch from the second conserved V-encoded cysteine to the conserved J-encoded phenylalanine. In an earlier analysis of roughly 580 of the donors, sequences lacking an unambiguous match to a single V gene segment were excluded. An earlier analysis of 587 of the donors called V segments functional above 56.7% productive rearrangements and segregating when the between-donor standard deviation exceeded 5%. A statistical classification framework was developed to diagnose cytomegalovirus status using the catalog of TCR beta chain sequences. In a later analysis, V and J genes were assigned by comparing TCR nucleotide sequences against IMGT/GENE-DB human TR gene sequences. Using the TCRdist pipeline, a later analysis assigned CDR3 sequences along with most-parsimonious VDJ recombination scenarios. In a later analysis, each TCR beta chain was defined by its CDR3 amino acid sequence together with its V-gene family, and reads without a unique V-gene family were excluded. As a way to deal with suspected cross-contamination and a sequencing artifact, a later analysis dropped 640 or so nucleotide sequences that were highly shared and had low generation probability. In a later analysis, a clonal expansion index was calculated for each public chain from normalized within-repertoire ranks of inferred template counts. Generation probabilities in a later analysis came from a VDJ recombination model fitted to out-of-frame rearrangements, and those results were checked against IGoR. In a later analysis, hypergeometric tests were used to score TCR-TCR, TCR-HLA and TCR-CMV co-occurrence, with a repertoire-size bias correction applied to TCR pairs. A later analysis estimated false discovery rates by permuting HLA or CMV assignments 20 times. In a later analysis, co-occurring TCRs were grouped with DBSCAN, and TCRdist sequence similarity was added when clustering was performed within HLA-allele-positive subsets. For co-occurrence clustering, repertoires with fewer than 30,000 or more than 120,000 public chains were excluded, along with roughly 5 repertoires with anomalous nucleotide sharing. TCRdb stores this immuneACCESS table with in-frame sequences only. Part of the clones is absent; in the studies checked, under half of the shortfall reflects unresolved V genes, and no reason is known for the rest. D and trimming were read from the DNA, whereas the V and J calls and clone size are those reported in that table. The sample yields 180,000 or so clones; 76% were counted once. Jointly, the top ten make up roughly 1.6% of the sample.

The rearrangement joined TRBV5-1 to TRBJ2-7; the D region possibly corresponds to TRBD2 (7 bases align). The receptor was derived from a man aged 18-30 years in good health and CMV-seronegative. The sample taken for sequencing was PBMCs. The CDR3 is CASSYLAGAGNEQYF. The DNA sequence follows: TGCGCCAGCAGCTACCTGGCGGGGGCAGGAAACGAGCAGTACTTC.